A selection of T cell receptor beta chains follows, all from one sample in a study of patients and donors after allogeneic stem cell transplantation. MiXCR, run by TCRdb on the RT-PCR reads, gives a single entry per CDR3 protein. The sample shows about a million distinct CDR3 sequences, more than 15% of them seen only once. Sequencing was carried out using blood, either unsorted or a sorted T cell fraction (not recorded which). The receptors come from a human donor who was either an allogeneic HSCT recipient or a stem cell or donor lymphocyte infusion donor (not recorded which). It is not recorded whose cells these are; they may come from a transplant donor. Both conserved end residues are part of each CDR3. D genes are given only for firm matches.

V gene: TRBV6-1
CDR3 length: 13
J gene: TRBJ1-2
D gene: .
CDR3 protein: CASSRSGYDGYTF

V gene: TRBV12-3/TRBV12-4
CDR3 length: 17
J gene: TRBJ1-6
D gene: TRBD1
CDR3 protein: CASSFVQGATGYSPLHF

V gene: TRBV5-6
CDR3 length: 16
J gene: TRBJ2-1
D gene: TRBD2
CDR3 protein: CASSIIAGGYYNEQFF

V gene: TRBV7-9
CDR3 length: 16
J gene: TRBJ2-1
D gene: .
CDR3 protein: CASSLRGHLRSNEQFF

V gene: TRBV4-1
CDR3 length: 13
J gene: TRBJ1-4
D gene: .
CDR3 protein: CASSQVLNEKLFF

V gene: TRBV5-1
CDR3 length: 16
J gene: TRBJ1-4
D gene: TRBD1
CDR3 protein: CASSPTTGKGYEKLFF

V gene: TRBV29-1
CDR3 length: 14
J gene: TRBJ2-1
D gene: .
CDR3 protein: CSVAGVGLNNEQFF

V gene: TRBV12-3/TRBV12-4
CDR3 length: 14
J gene: TRBJ1-1
D gene: .
CDR3 protein: CASSYQRASTEAFF

V gene: TRBV7-9
CDR3 length: 13
J gene: TRBJ2-7
D gene: .
CDR3 protein: CASSQIAGYEQYF

V gene: TRBV20-1
CDR3 length: 16
J gene: TRBJ2-1
D gene: TRBD2
CDR3 protein: CSARDPSSGSLISEFF

V gene: TRBV6-1
CDR3 length: 15
J gene: TRBJ2-3
D gene: .
CDR3 protein: CASKVRGTNSDTQYF

V gene: TRBV4-1
CDR3 length: 15
J gene: TRBJ2-2
D gene: .
CDR3 protein: CASSLIGGNTGELFF

V gene: TRBV20-1
CDR3 length: 13
J gene: TRBJ2-3
D gene: .
CDR3 protein: CSAGRDLTDTQYF

V gene: TRBV20-1
CDR3 length: 15
J gene: TRBJ2-4
D gene: .
CDR3 protein: CSARDPGIPLNIQYF

V gene: TRBV29-1
CDR3 length: 14
J gene: TRBJ2-1
D gene: TRBD2
CDR3 protein: CSVDRLAGYNEQFF

V gene: TRBV20-1
CDR3 length: 13
J gene: TRBJ2-7
D gene: .
CDR3 protein: CSLCTEGRREQYF

V gene: TRBV24-1
CDR3 length: 14
J gene: TRBJ1-5
D gene: .
CDR3 protein: CATSDPGPDQPQHF

V gene: TRBV7-9
CDR3 length: 15
J gene: TRBJ1-2
D gene: .
CDR3 protein: CASSLVLGLDYGYTF

V gene: TRBV7-8
CDR3 length: 18
J gene: TRBJ1-1
D gene: .
CDR3 protein: CASSSPYSPGRVRTEAFF

V gene: TRBV11-2
CDR3 length: 17
J gene: TRBJ2-3
D gene: .
CDR3 protein: CASSLLGRPRPSDTQYF

V gene: TRBV9
CDR3 length: 14
J gene: TRBJ1-6
D gene: .
CDR3 protein: CASSVEGFNSPLHF

V gene: TRBV20-1
CDR3 length: 13
J gene: TRBJ1-1
D gene: .
CDR3 protein: CSALGPQNTEAFF

V gene: TRBV7-3
CDR3 length: 16
J gene: TRBJ1-1
D gene: .
CDR3 protein: CASSSGPRFMNTEAFF

V gene: TRBV7-2
CDR3 length: 15
J gene: TRBJ2-7
D gene: TRBD2
CDR3 protein: CASSLDSSGAYEQYF

V gene: TRBV6-1
CDR3 length: 15
J gene: TRBJ1-3
D gene: .
CDR3 protein: CASTPRSGPGNTTYF

V gene: TRBV7-9
CDR3 length: 12
J gene: TRBJ2-7
D gene: TRBD1
CDR3 protein: CASETGFQRQYF

V gene: TRBV7-2
CDR3 length: 13
J gene: TRBJ1-6
D gene: TRBD1
CDR3 protein: CASSGQGGSPLHF

V gene: TRBV29-1
CDR3 length: 13
J gene: TRBJ1-2
D gene: TRBD1
CDR3 protein: CSVETGPNYGYTF

V gene: TRBV5-1
CDR3 length: 14
J gene: TRBJ2-1
D gene: TRBD1
CDR3 protein: CASSLGGTGSEQFF

V gene: TRBV20-1
CDR3 length: 15
J gene: TRBJ2-3
D gene: TRBD2
CDR3 protein: CSARRLAGGADTQYF

V gene: TRBV5-6
CDR3 length: 14
J gene: TRBJ2-3
D gene: .
CDR3 protein: CASSRVIFTDTQYF

V gene: TRBV27
CDR3 length: 13
J gene: TRBJ1-6
D gene: .
CDR3 protein: CASSLLRNSPLHF

V gene: TRBV9
CDR3 length: 15
J gene: TRBJ2-1
D gene: TRBD2
CDR3 protein: CASSTTSGSYNEQFF